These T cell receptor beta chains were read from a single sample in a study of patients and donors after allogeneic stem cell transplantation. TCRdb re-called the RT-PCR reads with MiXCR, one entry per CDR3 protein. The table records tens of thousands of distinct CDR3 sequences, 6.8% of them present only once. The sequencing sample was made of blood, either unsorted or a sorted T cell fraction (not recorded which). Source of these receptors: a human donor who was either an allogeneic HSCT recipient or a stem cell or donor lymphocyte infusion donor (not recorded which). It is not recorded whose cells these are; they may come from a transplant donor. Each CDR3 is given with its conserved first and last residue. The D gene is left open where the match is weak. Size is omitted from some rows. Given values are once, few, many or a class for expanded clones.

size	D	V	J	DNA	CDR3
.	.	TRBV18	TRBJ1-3	TGTGCCAGCTCACCACCAACAGGCTCTGGAAACACCATATATTTT	CASSPPTGSGNTIYF
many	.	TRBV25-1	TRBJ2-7	TGTGCCAGCAGTGAAGTCTACGAGCAGTACTTC	CASSEVYEQYF
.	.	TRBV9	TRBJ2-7	TGTGCCAGCAGCCCAGACAGCTACTCCTACGAGCAGTACTTC	CASSPDSYSYEQYF
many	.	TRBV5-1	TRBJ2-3	TGCGCCAGCAGCGCTAGCACAGATACGCAGTATTTT	CASSASTDTQYF
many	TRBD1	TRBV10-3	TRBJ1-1	TGTGCCATCAGTGAGTCGCTGTTCCTGGGACAGGGAGGGAACACTGAAGCTTTCTTT	CAISESLFLGQGGNTEAFF
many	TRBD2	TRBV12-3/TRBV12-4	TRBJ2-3	TGTGCCAGCAGCCCAGGACTAGCGGTCACAGATACGCAGTATTTT	CASSPGLAVTDTQYF
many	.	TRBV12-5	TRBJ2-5	TGTGCTAGTGGTTTGGGAGCGGAGCAAGAGACCCAGTACTTC	CASGLGAEQETQYF
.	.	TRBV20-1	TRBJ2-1	TGCAGTGCGGGGTCTTCTAATTACAATGAGCAGTTCTTC	CSAGSSNYNEQFF
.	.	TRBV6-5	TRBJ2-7	TGTGCCAGCAGATTTCGGGTCTCCTACGAGCAGTACTTC	CASRFRVSYEQYF
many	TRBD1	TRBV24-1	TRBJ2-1	TGTGCCACCAGTGATGTCGCCGGGACAGGGGTTAACAATGAGCAGTTCTTC	CATSDVAGTGVNNEQFF
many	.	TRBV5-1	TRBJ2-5	TGCGCCAGCAGCTTGGTGCTGGAGACCCAGTACTTC	CASSLVLETQYF
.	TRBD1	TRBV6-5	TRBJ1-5	TGTGCCAGCAGACAGGGACAGGGGGCCGATCAGCCCCAGCATTTT	CASRQGQGADQPQHF
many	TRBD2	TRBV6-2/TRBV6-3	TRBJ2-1	TGTGCCAGCATTGCGGGAGGGACCTACAATGAGCAGTTCTTC	CASIAGGTYNEQFF
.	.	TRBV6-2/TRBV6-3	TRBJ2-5	TGTGCCAGCAGTTACGGGACGGCGAGTGGGGAGACCCAGTACTTC	CASSYGTASGETQYF
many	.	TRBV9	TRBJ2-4	TGTGCCAGCAGCGGACGGGACTCAAACATTCAGTACTTC	CASSGRDSNIQYF
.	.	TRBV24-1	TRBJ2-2	TGTGCCACCAGTGAGACCGGGGAGCTGTTTTTT	CATSETGELFF
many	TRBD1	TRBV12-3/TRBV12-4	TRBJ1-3	TGTGCCAGCAGGGACAGGGGGACCTACTCTGGAAACACCATATATTTT	CASRDRGTYSGNTIYF
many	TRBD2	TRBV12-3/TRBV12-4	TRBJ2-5	TGTGCCAGCAGTTCCGGACTAGCGGTCCAAGAGACCCAGTACTTC	CASSSGLAVQETQYF
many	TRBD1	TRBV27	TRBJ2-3	TGTGCCAGCAGTCCCTGGGACAGGGGCACAGATACGCAGTATTTT	CASSPWDRGTDTQYF
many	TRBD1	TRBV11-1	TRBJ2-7	TGTGCCAGCAGCATACAGGGGGCAGTGTCCTACGAGCAGTACTTC	CASSIQGAVSYEQYF
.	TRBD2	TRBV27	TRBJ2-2	TGTGCCAGCAGTTTATTAGCGGGAGGTGGTACCGGGGAGCTGTTTTTT	CASSLLAGGGTGELFF
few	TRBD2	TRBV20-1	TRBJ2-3	TGCAGTGCTGCCCGACTAGCTGTCACAGATACGCAGTATTTT	CSAARLAVTDTQYF
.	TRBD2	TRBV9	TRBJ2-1	TGTGCCAGTGGAAAAAGCGGGAGCTCCTACAATGAGCAGTTCTTC	CASGKSGSSYNEQFF
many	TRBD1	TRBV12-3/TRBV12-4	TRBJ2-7	TGTGCCAGCAGCAGACAGGGGAAAGGCTACGAGCAGTACTTC	CASSRQGKGYEQYF
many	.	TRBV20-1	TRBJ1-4	TGCAGTGCTAGAGATCTGAGTCAGGTTGATGAAAAACTGTTTTTT	CSARDLSQVDEKLFF
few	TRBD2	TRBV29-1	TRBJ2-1	TGCAGCGTTGTTGCGGGGGGAGGCTCCTACAATGAGCAGTTCTTC	CSVVAGGGSYNEQFF
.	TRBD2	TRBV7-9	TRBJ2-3	TGTGCCAGCAGCTTAAGAAGTCCGACTAGCGGGGATTCAAGGGATACGCAGTATTTT	CASSLRSPTSGDSRDTQYF
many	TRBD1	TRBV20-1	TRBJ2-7	TGCAGTGCTAGCACCCCGGGACAGGGCACCTACGAGCAGTACTTC	CSASTPGQGTYEQYF
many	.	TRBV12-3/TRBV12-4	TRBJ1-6	TGTGCCAGCAGTTTAGCGAGGGCTTCACCCCTCCACTTT	CASSLARASPLHF
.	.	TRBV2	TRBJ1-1	TGTGCCAGCAGCCTACTGCCTATGAACACTGAAGCTTTCTTT	CASSLLPMNTEAFF
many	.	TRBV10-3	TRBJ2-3	TGTGCCATCAGTGGCCGGCAGCCCCCCACAGATACGCAGTATTTT	CAISGRQPPTDTQYF
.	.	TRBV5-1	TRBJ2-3	TGCGCCAGCAGCCAAACAGAAATCAGCACAGATACGCAGTATTTT	CASSQTEISTDTQYF
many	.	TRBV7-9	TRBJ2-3	TGTGCCAGCAGCTTAGCTAGGGCGGGCAATACGCAGTATTTT	CASSLARAGNTQYF
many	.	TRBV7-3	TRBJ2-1	TGTGCCAGCAGCTATGGGGGCAATGAGCAGTTCTTC	CASSYGGNEQFF
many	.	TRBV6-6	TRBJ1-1	TGTGCCAGCAGTTTTTCAGGGAACACTGAAGCTTTCTTT	CASSFSGNTEAFF
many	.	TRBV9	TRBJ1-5	TGTGCCAGCAGTACAGGTTTCAATCAGCCCCAGCATTTT	CASSTGFNQPQHF
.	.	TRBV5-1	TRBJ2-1	TGCGCCAGCAGCTTGGCCCCGGTCCTACGGAGCTCCTACAATGAGCAGTTCTTC	CASSLAPVLRSSYNEQFF
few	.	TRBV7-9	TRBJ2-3	TGTGCCAGCAGCTTACTTAAGCCAGCTAGCACAGATACGCAGTATTTT	CASSLLKPASTDTQYF
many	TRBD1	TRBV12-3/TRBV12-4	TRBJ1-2	TGTGCCAGCAGTCGTCGACAGGGCGAGACCTATGGCTACACCTTC	CASSRRQGETYGYTF
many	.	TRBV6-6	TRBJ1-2	TGTGCCAGCAGTTACCGCTCGACAGAATATGGCTACACCTTC	CASSYRSTEYGYTF